The sequence of this T cell receptor (beta chain) was determined in a study of blood T cell repertoires in COVID-19. Study background: Sites across the United States, Italy and Spain contributed samples from acute and convalescent COVID-19.

The data were produced by immunoSEQ multiplex PCR, yet TCRdb's version contains in-frame clones alone and is incomplete. The sample records around 300,000 clones, 80% to 90% being singletons. CDR1 MGHRA and CDR2 YSYEKL come from the germline V gene. V dropped 0 bases and J dropped 15; count of bases not matched to a gene: 6. There are 13 residues in the CDR3. The genes are TRBV4-1 and TRBJ2-1; 9 bases map to TRBD2. This TCR came from a man between 25 and 39 years old who had recovered from COVID-19. Source material: PBMCs or T cells enriched from blood (not recorded which). The CDR3 nucleotides are TGCGCCAGCAGCCAAGACAAAGCGGGGGGTTCGTTCTTC. It translates to CASSQDKAGGSFF.